Following are 17 T cell receptor beta chains from one sample sequenced in a study of blood T cell repertoires in COVID-19. Repertoires were generated with immunoSEQ multiplex PCR, while TCRdb's copy carries only in-frame clones and drops some. The data contain nearly 15,000 clones, about 89% of them singletons. The sequencing input was peripheral blood. These receptors originate from a human donor in a cohort sampled during active COVID-19.

The chain combines TRBV14 with TRBJ2-5; possible D gene TRBD2, 5 bases. CDR1 and CDR2 from the germline V gene are SGHDN and FVKESK. V lost 4 bases and J 4 bases, leaving 10 bases between the germline ends. The CDR3 is made up of 13 amino acids. CDR3 protein: CASSRAGTETQYF. As DNA, the CDR3 is TGTGCCAGCAGCCGGGCGGGTACAGAGACCCAGTACTTC.

This clone came up once. This chain uses TRBV19 with TRBJ1-1; the D is unclear. Trimming left V 7 bases short and J 11 bases short, with 14 bases between. The CDR3 has 11 amino acids. CDR1 and CDR2 (germline): LNHDA, SQIVND (reference sequence). CDR3 sequence (DNA): TGTGCCAGTACCACGGATGGGAGGGCTTTCTTT. This translates into CASTTDGRAFF.

By sample share, this clone is medium-sized. The J gene is TRBJ2-6, the V gene TRBV27; TRBD1 is a possible D gene (6 bases). Germline V lookup: CDR1 MNHEY, CDR2 SMNVEV (reference sequence). This CDR3 has 12 amino acids. Trimming cost V 6 bases and J 12 bases, with 12 bases left between them. Written as DNA, the CDR3 is TGTGCCAGCAGCCCGGACAGCTTCGTCCTGACTTTC. This sequence encodes CASSPDSFVLTF.

A note on this clone: This specimen includes other DNA sequences encoding the same CDR3. The V and J genes are TRBV9 and TRBJ1-2; D gene uncertain. The ends were cut back, 4 bases at V and 3 bases at J, with 7 bases in the middle. CDR3 size: 12 residues. The germline gives CDR1 SGDLS, CDR2 YYNGEE. The CDR3 is CASSPSHYGYTF. The CDR3 nucleotides read TGTGCCAGCAGCCCCTCTCACTATGGCTACACCTTC.

The chain links TRBV6-1 to TRBJ1-1; a possible D gene is TRBD1 (6 bases). V was cut by 3 bases and J by 4 bases, with 12 bases left in between. Germline V gives CDR1 MNHNS, CDR2 SASEGT. The CDR3 is made up of 14 amino acids. For the CDR3, the DNA is TGTGCCAGCAGTGAGGGGGGGGGCGGCACTGAAGCTTTCTTT. This sequence encodes CASSEGGGGTEAFF.

This clone qualifies as medium-sized. J is TRBJ2-7 and V is TRBV11-2, with 9 bases that match TRBD1. Germline V gives CDR1 SGHAT, CDR2 FQNNGV. The CDR3 is 13 residues long. V gave up 5 bases and J gave up 5 bases; unmatched junction bases: 4. CDR3 residues: CASSGDRAHEQYF. DNA of the CDR3: TGTGCCAGCAGCGGGGACAGGGCCCACGAGCAGTACTTC.

For the CDR3, the DNA is TGCGCCAGCAGCCAAGATGACAGGGGGTTCAGAAGCAATCAGCCCCAGCATTTT. Amino acid sequence: CASSQDDRGFRSNQPQHF. The rearrangement links TRBV4-1 to TRBJ1-5, with 9 bases lining up with TRBD1. V was pared by 0 bases and J by 1 base, with 7 bases of the junction left unmatched. This CDR3 region has 18 residues. Germline lookup yields CDR1 MGHRA and CDR2 YSYEKL.

The gene calls are TRBV15 and TRBJ1-1; perhaps TRBD1 as D (6 bases). The germline V gene has CDR1 LNHNV and CDR2 YYDKDF (reference sequence). Trimming left V 3 bases short and J 4 bases short, with 9 bases between. The CDR3 has 13 residues. The CDR3 region is CATSRGARTEAFF. CDR3 nucleotide sequence: TGTGCCACCAGCAGGGGGGCTCGCACTGAAGCTTTCTTT.

V is TRBV7-2 and J is TRBJ1-3; 7 nucleotides line up with TRBD1. Germline V lookup: CDR1 SGHTA, CDR2 FQGNSA. V was clipped by 4 bases and J by 4 bases; unmatched bases: 1. This CDR3 is built from 13 residues. The CDR3 DNA reads as TGTGCCAGCAGCTGGGACAGAGGAAACACCATATATTTT. This sequence encodes CASSWDRGNTIYF.

The genes are TRBV19 and TRBJ2-7, with 7 nucleotides matching TRBD1. The germline CDR1 and CDR2 sequences are LNHDA and SQIVND (reference sequence). The CDR3 sequence is 16 residues long. The V and J ends lost 4 bases and 2 bases, in that order; junction bases with no gene match: 11. DNA for the CDR3: TGTGCCAGTAGTAAAAGGAAAGGGACAGCGACCTACGAGCAGTACTTC. This codes for CASSKRKGTATYEQYF.

The gene calls are TRBV5-1 and TRBJ1-1, with D possibly being TRBD1 (6 bases). Trimming stripped 5 bases from V and 0 bases from J, with 14 bases between. Per germline, CDR1 SGHRS and CDR2 YFSETQ. CDR3 length: 15 amino acids. The CDR3 is CASSHKGGLNTEAFF. CDR3 in DNA: TGCGCCAGCAGTCACAAGGGGGGGTTGAACACTGAAGCTTTCTTT.

The chain couples TRBV4-1 to TRBJ2-3; TRBD2 matches at 9 bases. V lost 3 bases and J lost 5; bases outside the gene matches: 3. CDR1 MGHRA and CDR2 YSYEKL come from the germline V gene. The CDR3 runs 14 residues. The CDR3, as DNA: TGCGCCAGCAGCCAGGCGGGGGGGCAAGATACGCAGTATTTT. Amino acids: CASSQAGGQDTQYF.

The chain's CDR3 is CASSPFETEPDTEAFF. CDR3 in DNA: TGTGCCAGCTCACCATTTGAGACAGAGCCCGACACTGAAGCTTTCTTT. The chain links TRBV18 to TRBJ1-1, with D maybe TRBD1 (5 bases). Trimming took off 2 bases at V and 3 bases at J, with 16 bases between the two ends. The CDR3 covers 16 residues. The germline V gene has CDR1 KGHSH and CDR2 LQKENI. Full variable domain (missing parts from reference TRBV18 and TRBJ1-1): NAGVMQNPRHLVRRRGQEARLRCSPMKGHSHVYWYRQLPEEGLKFMVYLQKENIIDESGMPKERFSAEFPKEGPSILRIQQVVRGDSAAYFCASSPFETEPDTEAFFGQGTRLTVV.

The chain carries TRBV3-1 (or the pseudogene TRBV3-2) and TRBJ2-3, with D perhaps matching TRBD1 (5 bases). This CDR3 contains 14 residues. The germline V gene encodes CDR1 LGHDT and CDR2 YNNKEL (reference sequence). V dropped 2 bases and J dropped 7 bases, with 13 bases sitting between them. The CDR3 DNA sequence: TGTGCCAGCAGCCAACAGGGTTTTCAGTATACGCAGTATTTT. Its translation: CASSQQGFQYTQYF.

This rearrangement joins TRBV3-1 (or the pseudogene TRBV3-2) to TRBJ2-4, with TRBD2 identical over 15 bases. The CDR3 has 16 amino acids. J lost 8 bases, V lost 3 bases, and 5 bases had no gene match. From germline, CDR1 is LGHDT and CDR2 YNNKEL (reference sequence). This CDR3 is CASSHGLAGGRDIQYF. The CDR3 nucleotides read TGTGCCAGCAGCCATGGACTAGCGGGGGGGCGGGACATTCAGTACTTC.

The chain employs TRBV6-5 and TRBJ2-5; 11 nucleotides match TRBD2. Germline V gene lookup returns CDR1 MNHEY and CDR2 SVGAGI. V shed 6 bases and J 5 bases; nucleotides not matched to a gene: 5. The CDR3 loop spans 14 amino acids. CDR3 protein: CASSFTSGGETQYF. CDR3 DNA sequence: TGTGCCAGCAGCTTTACTAGCGGGGGTGAGACCCAGTACTTC.

The chain uses TRBV5-6 and TRBJ2-2; D not certain. The CDR3 consists of 15 residues. The germline CDR1 and CDR2 sequences are SGHDT and YYEEEE. V shed 4 bases and J shed 2 bases, with 12 bases lying between them. CDR3 amino acids: CASSGRQKNTGELFF. DNA for the CDR3: TGTGCCAGCAGCGGAAGACAAAAAAACACCGGGGAGCTGTTTTTT.